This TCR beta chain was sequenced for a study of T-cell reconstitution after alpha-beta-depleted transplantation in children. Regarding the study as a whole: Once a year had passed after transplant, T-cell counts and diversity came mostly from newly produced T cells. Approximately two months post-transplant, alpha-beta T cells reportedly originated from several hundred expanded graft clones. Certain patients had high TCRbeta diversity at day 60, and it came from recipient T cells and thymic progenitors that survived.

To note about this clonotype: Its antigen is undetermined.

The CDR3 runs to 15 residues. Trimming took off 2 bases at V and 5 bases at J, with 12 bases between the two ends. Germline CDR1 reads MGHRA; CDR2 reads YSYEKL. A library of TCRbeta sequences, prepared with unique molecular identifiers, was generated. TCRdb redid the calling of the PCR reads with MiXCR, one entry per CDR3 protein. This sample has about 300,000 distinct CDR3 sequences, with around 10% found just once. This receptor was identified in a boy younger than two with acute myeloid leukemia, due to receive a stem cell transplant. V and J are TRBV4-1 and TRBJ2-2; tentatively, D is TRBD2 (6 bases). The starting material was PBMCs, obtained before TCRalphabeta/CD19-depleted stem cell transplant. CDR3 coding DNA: TGCGCCAGCAGCCAATGGAGACTAGTAACCGGGGAGCTGTTTTTT. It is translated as CASSQWRLVTGELFF.